This T cell receptor beta chain is drawn from a study of OX40 agonist ivuxolimab in advanced cancers. V dropped 5 bases and J dropped 1; count of bases not matched to a gene: 6. Germline V gene lookup returns CDR1 SGHTA and CDR2 FQGTGA. The CDR3 length is 15 residues. Of note for this clone: The target antigen is unknown.

General study findings and limits: In CD8+ T cells, expanded clones were on average more numerous than in CD4+.

Here immunoSEQ multiplex PCR was the method, and the copy in TCRdb shows in-frame clones only, minus some. The sample shows roughly 73,000 clones, 85% to 90% of them seen only once. The receptor's source is an adult with an advanced solid tumor such as melanoma, head and neck, liver or kidney cancer. V is TRBV7-3 and J is TRBJ1-1; 8 bases line up with TRBD1. The material was CD4+ or CD8+ T cells sorted from blood, obtained in a trial of the OX40 agonist ivuxolimab. The CDR3: CASSPMTGANTEAFF. The CDR3 DNA follows: TGTGCCAGCAGCCCTATGACAGGGGCGAACACTGAAGCTTTCTTT.